Listed below are T cell receptor beta chains from one sample, sequenced in a study of T-cell reconstitution after alpha-beta-depleted transplantation in children. A single record per CDR3 protein comes from TCRdb applying MiXCR to the PCR reads. The data hold some 200,000 distinct CDR3 sequences, with roughly 15% observed a single time. The source material was PBMCs from the stem cell graft donor, sampled from the stem cell graft. These receptors were collected from a human donor who donated a stem cell graft to a child with acute lymphoblastic leukemia. The CDR3 runs from the conserved cysteine through the conserved F or W. D genes are given only for firm matches. Only part of the rows carry a size: once, few, many, or a class if the clone is expanded.

d_gene	abundance	v_gene	j_gene	CDR3aa	CDR3nt
.	many	TRBV7-2	TRBJ2-5	CASSDSLETQYF	TGTGCCAGCAGCGATTCCCTAGAGACCCAGTACTTC
.	many	TRBV7-2	TRBJ2-3	CASSLKRGDTQYF	TGTGCCAGCAGCCTAAAAAGAGGAGATACGCAGTATTTT
.	many	TRBV6-1	TRBJ2-1	CASSPGLNYNEQFF	TGTGCCAGCAGTCCGGGACTCAACTACAATGAGCAGTTCTTC
TRBD1	.	TRBV5-6	TRBJ2-1	CASSLRDRGMRDNEQFF	TGTGCCAGCAGCCTGAGGGACAGGGGGATGAGAGACAATGAGCAGTTCTTC
TRBD1	.	TRBV7-9	TRBJ2-4	CASSLPDRGWNIQYF	TGTGCCAGCAGCTTACCCGACAGGGGATGGAACATTCAGTACTTC
.	many	TRBV20-1	TRBJ2-1	CSARDSRTQLGGLGNEQFF	TGCAGTGCTAGAGATAGTAGAACGCAACTAGGCGGCCTTGGCAATGAGCAGTTCTTC
.	many	TRBV5-1	TRBJ2-1	CASSWGAQWLSSYNEQFF	TGCGCCAGCAGCTGGGGTGCACAGTGGCTGAGCTCCTACAATGAGCAGTTCTTC
TRBD2	many	TRBV7-9	TRBJ2-7	CASSETRGTRSSYEQYF	TGTGCCAGCAGCGAGACGAGAGGGACTAGGAGCTCCTACGAGCAGTACTTC
TRBD2	.	TRBV5-1	TRBJ2-7	CASSLRTSGSSYEQYF	TGCGCCAGCAGCTTGAGGACTAGCGGGAGCTCCTACGAGCAGTACTTC
TRBD2	few	TRBV20-1	TRBJ2-5	CSALPGLGKGTQYF	TGCAGTGCGCTTCCCGGACTAGGGAAGGGGACCCAGTACTTC
TRBD2	many	TRBV20-1	TRBJ2-7	CSARGPGLANYEQYF	TGCAGTGCTAGAGGACCGGGACTAGCGAACTACGAGCAGTACTTC
.	many	TRBV12-3/TRBV12-4	TRBJ2-3	CASSWGFTDTQYF	TGTGCCAGCAGCTGGGGCTTCACAGATACGCAGTATTTT
.	many	TRBV5-5	TRBJ1-4	CASRRLPQDEKLFF	TGTGCCAGCAGGCGACTCCCCCAGGATGAAAAACTGTTTTTT
.	few	TRBV29-1	TRBJ2-5	CSVGSSAWQETQYF	TGCAGCGTGGGGTCTAGCGCGTGGCAAGAGACCCAGTACTTC
.	.	TRBV12-3/TRBV12-4	TRBJ2-1	CASSPTGGSYNEQFF	TGTGCCAGCAGCCCCACGGGCGGGTCCTACAATGAGCAGTTCTTC
.	many	TRBV29-1	TRBJ1-4	CSVGTDTEKLFF	TGCAGCGTTGGTACGGACACCGAAAAACTGTTTTTT
.	many	TRBV29-1	TRBJ1-1	CSVVRTDGAFF	TGCAGCGTTGTCCGGACAGACGGAGCTTTCTTT
.	few	TRBV18	TRBJ1-2	CASSPAPGDNNYGYTF	TGTGCCAGCTCACCCGCCCCAGGGGATAATAACTATGGCTACACCTTC
.	many	TRBV5-1	TRBJ1-1	CASSLRKTVNTEAFF	TGCGCCAGCAGCTTGCGGAAGACAGTGAACACTGAAGCCTTCTTT
.	many	TRBV7-8	TRBJ2-1	CASSPLGTEISSEQFF	TGTGCCAGCAGCCCCCTTGGGACTGAAATTTCCAGTGAGCAGTTCTTC
.	.	TRBV6-2/TRBV6-3	TRBJ2-1	CASTTGGSSYNEQFF	TGTGCCAGCACCACCGGCGGAAGCTCCTACAATGAGCAGTTCTTC
.	many	TRBV29-1	TRBJ1-2	CSAHVEAGPYGYTF	TGCAGCGCCCACGTAGAGGCGGGACCCTATGGCTACACCTTC
TRBD2	many	TRBV29-1	TRBJ2-7	CSVRTSATGASEQYF	TGCAGCGTTCGGACTAGCGCGACGGGAGCAAGCGAGCAGTACTTC
.	many	TRBV20-1	TRBJ2-5	CSAREGNQETQYF	TGCAGTGCTAGAGAGGGCAACCAAGAGACCCAGTACTTC
.	many	TRBV7-2	TRBJ2-7	CASSPDHYEQYF	TGTGCCAGCAGCCCAGATCACTACGAGCAGTACTTC
.	many	TRBV20-1	TRBJ1-4	CSASQPTNEKLFF	TGCAGTGCTAGCCAACCTACTAATGAAAAACTGTTTTTT
TRBD1	.	TRBV5-1	TRBJ2-7	CASSHWDREDDEQYF	TGCGCCAGCAGCCACTGGGACAGGGAAGATGACGAGCAGTACTTC
.	.	TRBV4-2	TRBJ2-5	CASSYDRFQETQYF	TGTGCCAGCAGCTACGACAGGTTCCAAGAGACCCAGTACTTC
TRBD1	many	TRBV4-2	TRBJ1-4	CASSHRDRGDEKLFF	TGTGCCAGCAGCCACCGGGACAGAGGAGATGAAAAACTGTTTTTT
.	many	TRBV6-5	TRBJ2-6	CASSPDLSGANVLTF	TGTGCCAGCAGCCCCGATTTGTCTGGGGCCAACGTCCTGACTTTC
.	.	TRBV4-1	TRBJ2-2	CASTQDYSGRLYTGELFF	TGCGCCAGCACCCAAGATTATTCAGGGAGGTTGTACACCGGGGAGCTGTTTTTT
.	many	TRBV20-1	TRBJ1-6	CSAPGAGSESTETPLHF	TGCAGTGCTCCGGGAGCAGGGTCGGAATCTACGGAGACACCCCTCCACTTT
TRBD1	.	TRBV11-2	TRBJ2-7	CASSLDSGQGFSYEQYF	TGTGCCAGCAGCTTAGATTCGGGACAGGGTTTTTCCTACGAGCAGTACTTC
.	many	TRBV5-1	TRBJ1-3	CASSPGTSGNTIYF	TGCGCCAGCAGCCCAGGTACCTCTGGAAACACCATATATTTT
.	many	TRBV7-9	TRBJ1-2	CASSLGDGALYGYTF	TGTGCCAGCAGCTTAGGGGACGGAGCACTCTATGGCTACACCTTC